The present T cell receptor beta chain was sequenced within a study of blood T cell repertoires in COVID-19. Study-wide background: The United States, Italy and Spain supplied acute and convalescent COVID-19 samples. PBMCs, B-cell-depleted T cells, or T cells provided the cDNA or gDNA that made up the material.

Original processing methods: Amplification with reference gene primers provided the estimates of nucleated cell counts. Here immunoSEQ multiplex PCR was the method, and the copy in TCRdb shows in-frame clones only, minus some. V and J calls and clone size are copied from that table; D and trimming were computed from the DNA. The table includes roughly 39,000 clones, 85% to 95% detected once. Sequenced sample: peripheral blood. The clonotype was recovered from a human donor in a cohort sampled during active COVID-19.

CDR3 DNA: TGTGCCAGCAGGAGCGGGATCTCTCGGAGTGAGCAGTTCTTC. Translating it yields CASRSGISRSEQFF. V and J are TRBV2 and TRBJ2-1, with TRBD2 matching over 7 bases. The CDR3 has 14 amino acids. Trimming cost V 6 bases and J 9 bases; bases outside gene matches: 11. Germline lookup yields CDR1 SNHLY and CDR2 FYNNEI.